Shown below are 19 T cell receptor beta chains from a single sample sequenced in a study of human T cells and chemical hapten exposure. TCRdb reanalysed the RACE reads using MiXCR and keeps one entry per CDR3 protein. The table includes fewer than 100,000 distinct CDR3 sequences, about an eighth detected once. Time point in this sample: patch test 1, 2 weeks after DPC sensitization. Treatment noted: therapeutic diphenylcyclopropenone sensitization with weekly scalp DPC. The sample here was whole blood, taken in connection with sensitization to the hapten diphenylcyclopropenone (DPC). The receptors stem from a woman between 55 and 75 years old with alopecia areata. Some clones in this sample may be carry-over from other donors' samples.

The CDR3 DNA reads as TGTGCCAGTAGGAGACAGGGGGCCGGTGGCTACACCTTC. Protein: CASRRQGAGGYTF. The V gene is TRBV19, the J gene TRBJ1-2, with 10 nucleotides matching TRBD1. The germline CDR1 and CDR2 sequences are LNHDA and SQIVND (reference sequence). The CDR3 is made up of 13 amino acids. J lost 7 bases, V lost 6 bases, and 5 bases had no gene match.

The V gene is TRBV7-2, the J gene TRBJ2-5, with D possibly being TRBD1 (6 bases). V was clipped by 4 bases and J by 4 bases, with 10 bases between them. The CDR3 loop spans 13 amino acids. CDR1 SGHTA and CDR2 FQGNSA come from the germline V gene. As DNA, the CDR3 is TGTGCCAGCAGCTACCAGGGGTCAGAGACCCAGTACTTC. Protein product: CASSYQGSETQYF. Full variable domain (outside the CDR3, taken from reference TRBV7-2 and TRBJ2-5): GAGVSQSPSNKVTEKGKDVELRCDPISGHTALYWYRQSLGQGLEFLIYFQGNSAPDKSGLPSDRFSAERTGGSVSTLTIQRTQQEDSAVYLCASSYQGSETQYFGPGTRLLVL.

The chain uses TRBV6-6 and TRBJ1-5, with TRBD1 as a possible D gene (6 bases). Trimming removed 0 bases at V and 7 bases at J, with 22 bases between. The CDR3 length is 18 residues. CDR1 is MNHNY and CDR2 is SVGAGI in the germline V gene (reference sequence). The CDR3 spells CASSYSSVLGRGRQPQHF. In DNA form, the CDR3 reads TGTGCCAGCAGTTACTCGAGTGTTTTGGGTAGGGGGAGGCAGCCCCAGCATTTT.

This clonotype was seen at least ten times. The CDR3: CSVEDRYSAFF. The CDR3 nucleotides read TGCAGCGTTGAAGATCGGTATAGCGCTTTCTTT. The chain employs TRBV29-1 and TRBJ1-1; D not resolved. Trimming left V 0 bases short and J 11 bases short, with 10 bases between. Germline CDR1 is SQVTM and CDR2 is ANQGSEA. This CDR3 has 11 residues.

In its sample, this clonotype was seen many times. The J gene is TRBJ2-5, the V gene TRBV6-1; D may be TRBD2 (5 bases). V lost 8 bases and J lost 5, with 21 bases in between. The CDR3 runs 15 residues. Germline CDR1 and CDR2: MNHNS and SASEGT. In DNA form, the CDR3 reads TGTGCCAGCCCTCCTGAGGTCGGGGAACCGGAGACCCAGTACTTC. Its protein is CASPPEVGEPETQYF.

CDR3 in amino acids: CASSPGPQTTYEQYF. In nucleotides, the CDR3 is TGTGCCAGCAGTCCCGGGCCCCAGACCACCTACGAGCAGTACTTC. The chain is built from TRBV6-1 and TRBJ2-7; the D is unclear. The V end lost 5 bases, the J end lost 2 bases, and 16 bases lay between the germline ends. The CDR3 is 15 residues long. The germline CDR1 and CDR2 sequences are MNHNS and SASEGT.

V and J are TRBV5-1 and TRBJ2-5; perhaps TRBD1 as D (6 bases). This CDR3 region has 14 residues. Between the trimmed V and J ends, which lost 5 bases and 3 bases, there was a span of 14 bases. The germline CDR1 and CDR2 sequences are SGHRS and YFSETQ. This CDR3 reads CASSTGPMEETQYF. CDR3 in DNA: TGCGCCAGCAGTACAGGGCCGATGGAAGAGACCCAGTACTTC.

This chain joins TRBV18 and TRBJ2-7; possibly TRBD1 for D (5 bases). V lost 6 bases to trimming and J lost 4 bases, with 16 bases between them. This CDR3 has 14 amino acids. Germline V CDR1 and CDR2: KGHSH, LQKENI. The CDR3: CASSATGRVYEQYF. CDR3 DNA: TGTGCCAGCTCGGCCACCGGCAGGGTATACGAGCAGTACTTC. The complete variable domain, with remaining parts taken from reference TRBV18 and TRBJ2-7, reads NAGVMQNPRHLVRRRGQEARLRCSPMKGHSHVYWYRQLPEEGLKFMVYLQKENIIDESGMPKERFSAEFPKEGPSILRIQQVVRGDSAAYFCASSATGRVYEQYFGPGTRLTVT.

On this clonotype: This clone may be a read error of a much larger clone one base away. The chain employs TRBV18 and TRBJ2-5; 9 nucleotides line up with TRBD1. Germline V lookup: CDR1 KGHSH, CDR2 LQKENI. This CDR3 is 15 amino acids long. The ends lost 9 bases at V and 2 bases at J; junction bases unmatched: 10. As DNA, the CDR3 is TGTGCCAGTACCATCTACAGGGGGCGGCAAGAGACCCAGTACTTC. As protein: CASTIYRGRQETQYF.

The table lists this clonotype with a few counts. The chain is built from TRBV29-1 and TRBJ2-5, with TRBD1 identical over 7 bases. The germline CDR1 and CDR2 sequences are SQVTM and ANQGSEA. CDR3 length equals 13 residues. Germline trimming cut 4 bases from V and 5 bases from J; bases unmatched to any gene: 7. DNA of the CDR3: TGCAGCGTTGGCGGAAGGGGGCTGGAGACCCAGTACTTC. It encodes CSVGGRGLETQYF.

This clonotype has at least ten counts. The rearrangement links TRBV19 to TRBJ2-1, with 9 bases aligning to TRBD1. With V trimmed by 6 bases and J by 4 bases, 4 bases remained unmatched. Germline-derived CDR1 and CDR2 are LNHDA and SQIVND (reference sequence). The CDR3 spans 14 residues. CDR3: CASRRQGVYNEQFF. For the CDR3, the DNA is TGTGCCAGTAGGAGACAGGGGGTTTACAATGAGCAGTTCTTC.

This clonotype was detected many times. The chain is built from TRBV7-9 and TRBJ2-7; no reliable D call. Germline loops: CDR1 SEHNR, CDR2 FQNEAQ (reference sequence). Trimming pared 3 bases from V and 3 bases from J, leaving 12 bases between. This CDR3 has 14 residues. Here the CDR3 reads CASSLAALIYEQYF. Here the CDR3 DNA reads TGTGCCAGCAGCTTGGCGGCGCTTATCTACGAGCAGTACTTC.

On this clonotype: A read error is possible here, since a much larger clone lies one base away. V usage is TRBV11-2 and J usage is TRBJ1-5; tentatively, D is TRBD1 (5 bases). CDR3 length equals 15 residues. In germline, CDR1 is SGHAT, CDR2 FQNNGV. The CDR3 spells CASSPTGYRYHPQHF. The CDR3 DNA sequence: TGTGCCAGCAGCCCCACAGGTTACCGCTATCACCCCCAGCATTTT.

The table lists this clonotype with many counts. V gene TRBV6-2 or TRBV6-3 combines with J gene TRBJ2-7; a possible D gene is TRBD1 (5 bases). The V and J ends lost 5 bases and 2 bases respectively, with 13 bases between them. Germline V CDR1 and CDR2: MNHEY, SVGEGT. CDR3 length: 14 amino acids. The CDR3 bases are TGTGCCAGCAGTCAAAGGGGCAGACCCTACGAGCAGTACTTC. Translating it yields CASSQRGRPYEQYF.

V usage is TRBV7-2 and J usage is TRBJ1-2; no definite D call. Germline V gene sequence: CDR1 SGHTA, CDR2 FQGNSA. The CDR3 sequence is 15 residues long. Deletions cut 7 bases from V and 4 bases from J, with 19 bases between. The CDR3 DNA reads TGTGCCAGCACCACCCCTGGGATAGCAGCCTATGGCTACACCTTC. It codes for CASTTPGIAAYGYTF.

This clonotype was observed many times. The V call is TRBV11-2, the J call TRBJ2-3, with 10 positions matching TRBD2. The CDR3 spans 17 residues. Germline CDR1 SGHAT, CDR2 FQNNGV. The V gene end was trimmed by 1 base and the J gene end by 3 bases; junction bases not matched to a gene: 7. CDR3 DNA sequence: TGTGCCAGCAGCTTAGGGGGGACTAGCGCCCCTACAGATACGCAGTATTTT. The encoded protein is CASSLGGTSAPTDTQYF.

This clonotype came up a few times. The V gene is TRBV4-1, the J gene TRBJ2-5; 12 bases agree with TRBD1. The CDR3 is 15 residues long. V lost 5 bases, J lost 5 bases, and 6 bases stayed unmatched. Germline assignment: CDR1 MGHRA and CDR2 YSYEKL. CDR3 amino acids: CASSTGQGAEETQYF. The CDR3 nucleotides read TGCGCCAGCAGCACGGGACAGGGGGCGGAGGAGACCCAGTACTTC.

By proportion, this clonotype is medium-sized. The rearrangement joins TRBV7-9 to TRBJ2-3; TRBD1 matches at 9 bases. The CDR3 spans 18 residues. CDR1 and CDR2 from the germline V gene are SEHNR and FQNEAQ (reference sequence). With V trimmed by 1 base and J by 0 bases, 8 bases remained unmatched. The CDR3 nucleotides read TGTGCCAGCAGCTTAGAGTCCGGGACAGGGAGTAGCACAGATACGCAGTATTTT. Translating gives CASSLESGTGSSTDTQYF.

This clonotype came up many times. The chain employs TRBV19 and TRBJ1-5; the D gene is possibly TRBD1 (5 bases). The V and J ends lost 7 bases and 5 bases respectively, with 18 bases between them. The germline V gene encodes CDR1 LNHDA and CDR2 SQIVND (reference sequence). The CDR3 extends over 15 amino acids. CDR3 sequence reads: CASTPRGHGDQPQHF. The CDR3 DNA sequence: TGTGCCAGTACCCCGAGAGGACACGGGGATCAGCCCCAGCATTTT.